These 18 T cell receptor beta chains were sequenced from one sample in a study of cytomegalovirus exposure and HLA in healthy donors. PCR employed 60 Vbeta and 13 Jbeta primers. Profiled with immunoSEQ multiplex PCR; TCRdb holds only in-frame clones, not every one. The sample has approximately 58,000 clones. Sequenced: PBMCs. All receptors come from a woman under 30 in good health and CMV-seronegative.

The rearrangement joins TRBV19 to TRBJ2-7; D possibly corresponds to TRBD1 (5 bases). The germline gives CDR1 LNHDA, CDR2 SQIVND (reference sequence). Between the trimmed V and J ends, which lost 6 bases and 5 bases, there was a span of 17 bases. The CDR3 has 14 residues. This CDR3 is CASRPDTGQDEQYF. CDR3 coding DNA: TGTGCCAGTAGACCGGACACTGGTCAGGACGAGCAGTACTTC.

This rearrangement joins TRBV25-1 to TRBJ1-1, with D unresolved. V lost 3 bases and J lost 4, with 6 bases in between. Germline assignment: CDR1 MGHDK and CDR2 SYGVNS. The CDR3 contains 12 residues. The CDR3: CASSDWSTEAFF. CDR3 DNA: TGTGCCAGCAGTGACTGGAGCACTGAAGCTTTCTTT.

The chain links TRBV6-1 to TRBJ2-7; the D gene is possibly TRBD2 (5 bases). The length of the CDR3 is 14 residues. Germline CDR1 reads MNHNS; CDR2 reads SASEGT. Deletions cut 1 base from V and 2 bases from J, with 9 bases between. Here the CDR3 reads CASSEESGTYEQYF. DNA for the CDR3: TGTGCCAGCAGTGAAGAGTCCGGGACCTACGAGCAGTACTTC.

V gene TRBV28 combines with J gene TRBJ2-5; the match to TRBD2 covers 8 bases. Trimming removed 3 bases from V and 5 bases from J; junction bases left unmatched: 5. Per the germline V gene, CDR1 is MDHEN and CDR2 is SYDVKM. The CDR3 has 14 amino acids. The CDR3 loop reads CASSLPSGGETQYF. CDR3 DNA sequence: TGTGCCAGCAGTTTGCCTTCGGGGGGGGAGACCCAGTACTTC.

The V and J genes are TRBV10-2 and TRBJ2-7; the D gene is possibly TRBD1 (5 bases). CDR3 length equals 13 residues. Trimming stripped 4 bases from V and 4 bases from J, with 11 bases between. Germline lookup yields CDR1 WSHSY and CDR2 SAAADI. CDR3 in amino acids: CASSGTTGYEQYF. The DNA of the CDR3 is TGCGCCAGCAGTGGTACTACAGGATACGAGCAGTACTTC.

The CDR3 protein is CASSEDIAGDYQETQYF. Written as DNA, the CDR3 is TGTGCCAGCAGTGAAGATATTGCGGGAGACTACCAAGAGACCCAGTACTTC. The chain combines TRBV25-1 with TRBJ2-5, with 7 positions matching TRBD2. J gave up 0 bases and V 2 bases, and 9 bases lay outside the gene matches. The germline V gene encodes CDR1 MGHDK and CDR2 SYGVNS. This CDR3 contains 17 residues.

The rearrangement uses TRBV4-1 and TRBJ1-2, with a tentative D call TRBD1 (5 bases). CDR3 length: 14 residues. Germline V CDR1 and CDR2: MGHRA, YSYEKL. V lost 0 bases and J lost 4, with 9 bases in between. The CDR3 reads CASSQDTGAYGYTF. The CDR3 nucleotides are TGCGCCAGCAGCCAAGATACAGGAGCCTATGGCTACACCTTC.

CDR3 amino acids: CAWSQGQGRADTQYF. The CDR3 bases are TGTGCCTGGAGTCAAGGACAGGGGAGGGCAGATACGCAGTATTTT. The rearrangement uses TRBV30 and TRBJ2-3; TRBD1 aligns across 9 bases. The V segment lost 2 bases and the J segment 4 bases; nucleotides outside the gene matches: 7. The CDR3 length is 15 residues. Per the germline V gene, CDR1 is GTSNPN and CDR2 is SVGIG (reference sequence). The variable domain in full, with the rest retrieved from reference TRBV30 and TRBJ2-3, is SQTIHQWPATLVQPVGSPLSLECTVEGTSNPNLYWYRQAAGRGLQLLFYSVGIGQISSEVPQNLSASRPQDRQFILSSKKLLLSDSGFYLCAWSQGQGRADTQYFGPGTRLTVL.

V usage is TRBV10-3 and J usage is TRBJ2-1, with 10 bases that match TRBD2. In germline, CDR1 is ENHRY, CDR2 SYGVKD. The V gene end was trimmed by 11 bases and the J gene end by 9 bases; junction bases not matched to a gene: 10. The CDR3 runs 13 residues. Here the CDR3 DNA reads TGTGCCTCCAGGCCGGAGCGGGGGGGTGAGCAGTTCTTC. Protein product: CASRPERGGEQFF.

Concerning this clone itself: Compared with germline, one end of the junction differs, possibly owing to a read error. This chain links TRBV7-7 with TRBJ2-3; 10 nucleotides match TRBD2. CDR1 is SSHAT and CDR2 is FNYEAQ in the germline V gene (reference sequence). The CDR3 extends over 18 amino acids. This chain's CDR3 is CASSPISLLAGFTDTQYF. Written as DNA, the CDR3 is TGTGCTAGCAGCCCTATATCCTTACTAGCGGGGTTCACAGATACGCAGTATTTT.

The chain is built from TRBV27 and TRBJ2-5, with 10 bases that match TRBD2. This CDR3 contains 17 residues. V was clipped by 2 bases and J by 5 bases; unmatched bases: 11. CDR1 and CDR2 from the germline V gene are MNHEY and SMNVEV (reference sequence). CDR3 coding DNA: TGTGCCAGCAGTTTAAGATCTAGCGGGGGTTTCGGGGAGACCCAGTACTTC. Residues: CASSLRSSGGFGETQYF.

The V gene is TRBV25-1, the J gene TRBJ1-2; 7 bases fit TRBD1. Unmatched junction bases numbered 13, after V lost 5 bases and J lost 1 base. Germline V gene lookup returns CDR1 MGHDK and CDR2 SYGVNS. The CDR3 extends over 17 amino acids. CDR3 in DNA: TGTGCCAGCAGTTCTCCCCAACAGGGGACTTTTAACTATGGCTACACCTTC. Protein product: CASSSPQQGTFNYGYTF.

The genes are TRBV19 and TRBJ2-7, with TRBD1 as a possible D gene (5 bases). Germline CDR1 LNHDA, CDR2 SQIVND (reference sequence). V was cut by 3 bases and J by 2 bases, with 8 bases left in between. The CDR3 length is 13 residues. The CDR3 DNA sequence: TGTGCCAGTAGTATTAAGGACACCTACGAGCAGTACTTC. Translating gives CASSIKDTYEQYF.

The chain employs TRBV6-5 and TRBJ2-7, with D possibly matching TRBD2 (6 bases). CDR3 length: 14 residues. V gave up 8 bases and J gave up 0 bases, with 14 bases separating them. Germline assignment: CDR1 MNHEY and CDR2 SVGAGI. CDR3 sequence (DNA): TGTGCCAGCGAAACAACCGGGGGCTCCTACGAGCAGTACTTC. This translates into CASETTGGSYEQYF.

V gene TRBV27 combines with J gene TRBJ2-1; D unclear. There are 14 residues in the CDR3. Trimming shortened V by 5 bases and J by 0 bases, and 8 bases separated the two germline ends. Germline CDR1 MNHEY, CDR2 SMNVEV (reference sequence). CDR3 nucleotides: TGTGCCAGCAGTGTAGATGCCTCCTACAATGAGCAGTTCTTC. Translating gives CASSVDASYNEQFF.

V is TRBV5-1 and J is TRBJ2-7; 11 bases agree with TRBD1. Trimming took 7 bases from V and 5 from J; bases not matched to a gene: 8. Germline V gene lookup returns CDR1 SGHRS and CDR2 YFSETQ. This CDR3 has 14 residues. The CDR3 sequence: CASGRWDRGNEQYF. CDR3 nucleotide sequence: TGCGCCAGCGGGAGATGGGACAGGGGGAACGAGCAGTACTTC.

The genes are TRBV4-1 and TRBJ1-2; D is possibly TRBD1 (5 bases). The V gene's germline CDR1 is MGHRA and CDR2 YSYEKL. The CDR3 sequence is 13 residues long. V dropped 4 bases and J dropped 4 bases, with 10 bases sitting between them. CDR3 nucleotides: TGCGCCAGCAGCCGAGGACAAACCTATGGCTACACCTTC. This translates into CASSRGQTYGYTF.

This sequence joins TRBV10-3 and TRBJ1-2; TRBD1 agrees at 8 bases. CDR3 length: 15 residues. Germline CDR1 ENHRY, CDR2 SYGVKD. J gave up 8 bases and V 3 bases, and 11 bases lay outside the gene matches. The CDR3 spells CAISEPDRGPGGYTF. The CDR3 DNA reads TGTGCCATCAGTGAACCCGACAGGGGACCCGGGGGCTACACCTTC.